These T cell receptor beta chains were read from a single sample in a study of blood T cell repertoires in COVID-19. Libraries were prepared by immunoSEQ multiplex PCR; TCRdb keeps only in-frame clonotypes and omits some of them. Of roughly 280,000 clones listed, just under 90% are singletons. Source material: PBMCs or T cells enriched from blood (not recorded which). The receptor set was obtained from a woman aged 60-75 years who had recovered from COVID-19. Both conserved end residues are part of each CDR3.

>TRBV10-1
CASSTNGPGQSSYEQYF
>TRBV10-3
CAISESGLRSETQYF
>TRBV4-1
CASSQSPPSASSYEQYF
>TRBV5-8
CASSGNSGFYNEQFF
>TRBV30
CAWSVKQGADYDQPQHF
>TRBV28
CASRITGGAVTNEKLFF
>TRBV5-4
CASSSPTSGRVTDTQYF
>TRBV3-1/TRBV3-2
CASSQDLRTSGSGELFF
>TRBV2
CASSETASSGNTIYF
>TRBV5-4
CASSLAGGGSADTQYF
>TRBV27
CASSRTGGEETQYF
>TRBV7-8
CASSLSDRERITSSYNSPLHF
>TRBV11-2
CASSPRRQGTEAFF
>TRBV10-3
CAIRPGTGGMETQYF
>TRBV18
CASSGRQLNEKLFF
>TRBV18
CASSPPEIGDNTEAFF
>TRBV10-1
CASSPGTDTQYF
>TRBV6-5
CASSLDGGEAFF
>TRBV5-1
CASRTTSSGRAYEQYF
>TRBV29-1
CSVEGPPYEQYF
>TRBV19
CASSIETRFYNEQFF
>TRBV19
CASRRDRVDQPQHF
>TRBV24-1
CATSDSQGSGGYTF
>TRBV29-1
CSVEYARGTDTQYF
>TRBV3-1/TRBV3-2
CASSPPGTDTQYF
>TRBV11-3
CASSREAHEQFF
>TRBV6-5
CASKVAEGTDTQYF
>TRBV5-1
CASSPDTSRAYNEQFF
>TRBV18
CASSPQGAASNQPQHF
>TRBV27
CASSLDRSSYEQYF
>TRBV19
CASRYRQGANTGELFF
>TRBV7-2
CASSSWTGGGQPQHF
>TRBV30
CAWSAGRTEAFF
>TRBV18
CASQPGQGAKGYTF
>TRBV11-2
CASSLRGMEAFF
>TRBV7-6
CASSLWGVPSGANVLTF
>TRBV11-2
CASSLGLAGPTDEQFF
>TRBV28
CASSGGQGGPRGYTF